The 10 T cell receptor beta chains in this list originate from one sample, sequenced in a study of shared clonotypes between healthy human individuals. The data were produced by immunoSEQ multiplex PCR, yet TCRdb's version contains in-frame clones alone and is incomplete. Of about 2 million clones listed, around 96% are singletons. CD8 cells classed as naive were CD45RO-negative and positively selected for CCR7, excluding terminally differentiated effector memory CD45RA+ cells. The sequenced sample was naive CD8+ T cells sorted from blood. The receptor set was obtained from a man between 18 and 35 years old in good health.

This chain connects TRBV7-8 to TRBJ1-3, with 7 bases aligning to TRBD1. Germline lookup yields CDR1 SGHVS and CDR2 FQNEAQ. CDR3 length: 15 amino acids. J gave up 9 bases and V 7 bases, and 15 bases lay outside the gene matches. CDR3 nucleotide sequence: TGTGCCAGCACCAGCAACCGGGACAGAATAGGCACCATATATTTT. Translation gives CASTSNRDRIGTIYF.

This clone was picked up one time. The gene calls are TRBV7-6 and TRBJ2-2; 7 nucleotides line up with TRBD2. The CDR3 runs to 18 residues. Germline trimming cut 4 bases from V and 3 bases from J; bases unmatched to any gene: 14. Per the germline V gene, CDR1 is SGHVS and CDR2 is FNYEAQ. DNA for the CDR3: TGTGCCAGCAGCTCCCTGGGCGAGACTAGCATTTACACCGGGGAGCTGTTTTTT. Its translation: CASSSLGETSIYTGELFF. Full variable domain (rest looked up from reference TRBV7-6 and TRBJ2-2): GAGVSQSPRYKVTKRGQDVALRCDPISGHVSLYWYRQALGQGPEFLTYFNYEAQQDKSGLPNDRFSAERPEGSISTLTIQRTEQRDSAMYRCASSSLGETSIYTGELFFGEGSRLTVL.

The CDR3 loop reads CASSQGGLSQETQYF. DNA for the CDR3: TGCGCCAGCAGCCAAGGGGGACTGAGCCAAGAGACCCAGTACTTC. The J gene is TRBJ2-5, the V gene TRBV4-1; possibly TRBD2 for D (6 bases). V lost 1 base and J 1 base, leaving 10 bases between the germline ends. This CDR3 has 15 amino acids. CDR1 MGHRA and CDR2 YSYEKL come from the germline V gene.

Concerning this clone itself: Other DNA sequences in the same sample also yield this CDR3. This chain uses TRBV4-1 with TRBJ2-7; 10 nucleotides agree with TRBD1. The V gene's germline CDR1 is MGHRA and CDR2 YSYEKL. CDR3 length: 15 residues. V dropped 0 bases and J dropped 2; count of bases not matched to a gene: 1. This CDR3 reads CASSQEGQGAYEQYF. The CDR3 DNA follows: TGCGCCAGCAGCCAAGAAGGACAGGGGGCCTACGAGCAGTACTTC.

J is TRBJ2-5 and V is TRBV28, with TRBD2 identical over 15 bases. Per germline, CDR1 MDHEN and CDR2 SYDVKM. V was pared by 5 bases and J by 4 bases, with 11 bases of the junction left unmatched. This CDR3 region has 18 residues. The DNA for the CDR3 is TGTGCCAGCAGTCCCGCGGGACTAGCGGGGGGAATAGGAGAGACCCAGTACTTC. This translates into CASSPAGLAGGIGETQYF.

For this clone: At the DNA level, this CDR3 is encoded by other sequences in the same sample as well. CDR3 coding DNA: TGTGCCAGCAGTTTAGGGGGGGGGAGTACTGAAGCTTTCTTT. This codes for CASSLGGGSTEAFF. The J gene is TRBJ1-1, the V gene TRBV27, with D perhaps matching TRBD1 (5 bases). The germline gives CDR1 MNHEY, CDR2 SMNVEV (reference sequence). The CDR3 covers 14 residues. V was clipped by 2 bases and J by 5 bases, with 12 bases between them.

The chain combines TRBV9 with TRBJ1-1, with D possibly TRBD1 on 6 matching bases. V was clipped by 3 bases and J by 4 bases, with 10 bases between them. The CDR3 runs to 13 residues. CDR1 and CDR2 from the germline V gene are SGDLS and YYNGEE. CDR3 region: CASSAEQGTEAFF. The CDR3 region has the DNA TGTGCCAGCAGCGCCGAACAGGGCACTGAAGCTTTCTTT.

This rearrangement joins TRBV6-5 to TRBJ1-1, with D perhaps matching TRBD1 (6 bases). Germline CDR1 and CDR2: MNHEY and SVGAGI. The V gene lost 6 bases and the J gene lost 2 bases, with 16 bases spanning the gap. The CDR3 has 15 residues. The CDR3, as DNA: TGTGCCAGCAGCCAGAGGGGGGTAGGAAACACTGAAGCTTTCTTT. As protein: CASSQRGVGNTEAFF.

The chain joins TRBV7-6 to TRBJ2-1; either TRBD1 or TRBD2 may supply D (5 bases each). Germline CDR1 SGHVS, CDR2 FNYEAQ. The germline V and J ends were trimmed by 5 bases and 12 bases, with 29 bases remaining between them. This CDR3 spans 17 amino acids. CDR3 bases: TGTGCCAGCAGCCCCCCCCTTAGGGACCAAGGCCAACCTGGGCAGTTCTTC. Its protein is CASSPPLRDQGQPGQFF.

A single count supports this clone. The chain carries TRBV2 and TRBJ1-1; 9 bases match TRBD1. This CDR3 has 15 residues. Germline trimming cut 3 bases from V and 4 bases from J; bases unmatched to any gene: 6. Germline assignment: CDR1 SNHLY and CDR2 FYNNEI. CDR3 bases: TGTGCCAGCAGTGACGGACAGGGGCGAGGCACTGAAGCTTTCTTT. Its protein is CASSDGQGRGTEAFF.